The clone carrying this T cell receptor beta chain has only a few counts. Its specificity is unknown. The CDR3 runs 12 residues. V lost 11 bases to trimming and J lost 8 bases; unmatched junction nucleotides: 8. The germline gives CDR1 SNHLY, CDR2 FYNNEI. The study ran its PCR with 60 Vbeta and 13 Jbeta primers. TCRdb's copy holds only in-frame clones and misses some; the assay was immunoSEQ multiplex PCR. The sample has 150,000 to 200,000 clones; more than 9.5% are singletons. The entry originates in a study of cytomegalovirus exposure and HLA in healthy donors. Whole-study findings and limits: Solely CMV serostatus was available to characterize immune exposure. Most subjects had HLA-A and HLA-B alleles reportedly predicted accurately by TCR beta sequences. Later, an analysis showed that TCR beta chains associated with HLA were more clonally expanded than others that were equally common. A later analysis found TCR association rates differed by HLA locus, highest for DRB1 and lowest for HLA-C.

Sequences were obtained from PBMCs. The sequence was collected from a man in his forties or fifties in good health and CMV-seropositive. This sequence joins TRBV2 and TRBJ1-4, with 7 bases that match TRBD1. The CDR3 region is CASTGYGEKLFF. The CDR3 coding sequence is TGTGCCTCGACAGGGTATGGGGAAAAACTGTTTTTT. Full variable domain (missing parts from reference TRBV2 and TRBJ1-4): EPEVTQTPSHQVTQMGQEVILRCVPISNHLYFYWYRQILGQKVEFLVSFYNNEISEKSEIFDDQFSVERPDGSNFTLKIRSTKLEDSAMYFCASTGYGEKLFFGSGTQLSVL.